These 12 T cell receptor beta chains were sequenced from one sample in a study of shared T cell receptors in the human thymus. Profiling relied on immunoSEQ multiplex PCR, and the TCRdb table lists in-frame clones only, not all of them. The sample lists 600,000 or so clones; around 87% were seen once. The same sample was also used in a study of human thymus T cells.

Sequencing was performed on thymocytes. These receptors all come from a boy under two years old with a congenital heart defect.

V gene TRBV27 combines with J gene TRBJ2-7, with 11 bases matching TRBD2. Germline trimming cut 5 bases from V and 4 bases from J; bases unmatched to any gene: 16. The CDR3 is made up of 18 amino acids. Germline V gives CDR1 MNHEY, CDR2 SMNVEV (reference sequence). The CDR3 is CASSPLKIAGGPLYEQYF. CDR3 in DNA: TGTGCCAGCAGTCCACTAAAAATAGCGGGAGGGCCTTTATACGAGCAGTACTTC.

The chain is built from TRBV5-1 and TRBJ2-3; 12 bases are a match to TRBD2. V was clipped by 4 bases and J by 2 bases; unmatched bases: 8. There are 17 residues in the CDR3. The germline V gene has CDR1 SGHRS and CDR2 YFSETQ. CDR3 amino acids: CASSGGLAGFITDTQYF. Here the CDR3 DNA reads TGCGCCAGCAGCGGCGGACTAGCGGGATTTATCACAGATACGCAGTATTTT.

Only one count was recorded for this clone. The genes are TRBV5-8 and TRBJ1-2; D call uncertain. The CDR3 length is 11 residues. Trimming cost V 5 bases and J 4 bases, with 6 bases left between them. Germline V CDR1 and CDR2: SGHTS, YDEGEE. The CDR3 coding sequence is TGTGCCAGCAGGCGAAGCTATGGCTACACCTTC. Residues: CASRRSYGYTF.

The gene calls are TRBV18 and TRBJ2-7; D not certain. Germline lookup yields CDR1 KGHSH and CDR2 LQKENI. The CDR3 covers 15 residues. The V end lost 5 bases, the J end lost 2 bases, and 16 bases lay between the germline ends. The chain's CDR3 is CASSEPLHSPYEQYF. In nucleotides, the CDR3 is TGTGCCAGCTCAGAACCCCTCCACAGTCCCTACGAGCAGTACTTC.

This clone was counted between two and nine times. This chain uses TRBV5-1 with TRBJ1-6; a possible D gene is TRBD1 (6 bases). The germline V gene encodes CDR1 SGHRS and CDR2 YFSETQ. Trimming took 4 bases from V and 5 from J, leaving 16 bases between them. The CDR3 has 16 amino acids. The CDR3 loop is CASSRNRADDNSPLHF. In DNA form, the CDR3 reads TGCGCCAGCAGCAGAAACAGGGCCGATGATAATTCACCCCTCCACTTT.

The chain uses TRBV6-5 and TRBJ2-1; 7 bases align to TRBD1. The CDR3 contains 13 residues. Germline trimming cut 7 bases from V and 1 base from J; bases unmatched to any gene: 1. Germline V gene lookup returns CDR1 MNHEY and CDR2 SVGAGI. The CDR3 loop reads CASMGQSYNEQFF. CDR3 in DNA: TGTGCCAGCATGGGACAGTCCTACAATGAGCAGTTCTTC.

J is TRBJ2-5 and V is TRBV10-2; 8 nucleotides line up with TRBD1. V shed 6 bases and J 1 base; nucleotides not matched to a gene: 4. The germline CDR1 and CDR2 sequences are WSHSY and SAAADI. The CDR3 has 14 residues. CDR3: CASRRQGRQETQYF. CDR3 DNA: TGCGCCAGCAGAAGACAGGGGCGCCAAGAGACCCAGTACTTC.

This clone showed up just once. V and J are TRBV9 and TRBJ2-6; 11 bases match TRBD1. There are 18 residues in the CDR3. The germline gives CDR1 SGDLS, CDR2 YYNGEE. After removal of 3 bases from V and 0 bases from J, the junction contained 5 bases not matched to a gene. CDR3 sequence: CASSATDRGPSGANVLTF. CDR3 in DNA: TGTGCCAGCAGCGCAACGGACAGGGGGCCCTCTGGGGCCAACGTCCTGACTTTC.

The V call is TRBV7-9, the J call TRBJ1-1; the match to TRBD1 covers 7 bases. Germline V gene sequence: CDR1 SEHNR, CDR2 FQNEAQ (reference sequence). The CDR3 is 16 amino acids. Trimming at V came to 5 bases and at J to 4 bases, leaving 13 bases not matched to a gene. The CDR3 nucleotides are TGTGCCAGCAGCGCCGAGACAGGGTTCAGGTTCACTGAAGCTTTCTTT. Protein sequence: CASSAETGFRFTEAFF.

The chain couples TRBV19 to TRBJ1-4, with a weak D call TRBD1 (5 bases). Trimming shortened V by 2 bases and J by 6 bases, and 13 bases separated the two germline ends. Per germline, CDR1 LNHDA and CDR2 SQIVND (reference sequence). The CDR3 totals 15 residues. The CDR3 DNA is TGTGCCAGTAGTATATCGGGCAGGGCCCATGAAAAACTGTTTTTT. Translating it yields CASSISGRAHEKLFF.

The chain couples TRBV7-9 to TRBJ2-7; a weak D match, TRBD1 (5 bases). This CDR3 is built from 16 residues. Trimming removed 1 base at V and 2 bases at J, with 15 bases between. Germline V gene sequence: CDR1 SEHNR, CDR2 FQNEAQ (reference sequence). DNA for the CDR3: TGTGCCAGCAGCTTAGTGGCACCCCAGGGAACCTACGAGCAGTACTTC. Translating gives CASSLVAPQGTYEQYF. The complete variable domain, with remaining parts taken from reference TRBV7-9 and TRBJ2-7, reads DTGVSQNPRHKITKRGQNVTFRCDPISEHNRLYWYRQTLGQGPEFLTYFQNEAQLEKSRLLSDRFSAERPKGSFSTLEIQRTEQGDSAMYLCASSLVAPQGTYEQYFGPGTRLTVT.

The CDR3 loop is CASSPRDKHSGANVLTF. CDR3 nucleotides: TGTGCCAGCAGCCCCCGGGACAAACACTCTGGGGCCAACGTCCTGACTTTC. The J gene is TRBJ2-6, the V gene TRBV7-3; D is possibly TRBD1 (6 bases). V was shortened by 5 bases and J by 0 bases, with 14 bases between the two germline ends. Germline CDR1 reads SGHTA; CDR2 reads FQGTGA. The CDR3 covers 17 residues.